A single sample gave rise to the 5 T cell receptor beta chains below, sequenced in a study of blood T cell repertoires in COVID-19. Here immunoSEQ multiplex PCR was the method, and the copy in TCRdb shows in-frame clones only, minus some. The sample holds about 34,000 clones, 70% to 80% seen once. Source material: peripheral blood. The receptors derive from a man of 80 years or more with acute or convalescent COVID-19.

This chain joins TRBV29-1 and TRBJ2-1; 7 bases are a match to TRBD2. Germline CDR1 reads SQVTM; CDR2 reads ANQGSEA. J was trimmed by 2 bases and V by 3 bases; bases with no gene match: 4. The CDR3 runs to 14 residues. CDR3 bases: TGCAGCGTTGATGGGAGGGCCCCCTACAATGAGCAGTTCTTC. Translated, it gives CSVDGRAPYNEQFF.

V and J are TRBV5-1 and TRBJ2-2; TRBD1 agrees at 11 bases. V was pared by 4 bases and J by 5 bases, with 7 bases of the junction left unmatched. The CDR3 covers 16 residues. Germline V gene lookup returns CDR1 SGHRS and CDR2 YFSETQ. This chain's CDR3 is CASSIPGTGGTGELFF. CDR3 bases: TGCGCCAGCAGCATACCGGGGACAGGGGGGACCGGGGAGCTGTTTTTT. The variable domain in full, with the rest retrieved from reference TRBV5-1 and TRBJ2-2, is KAGVTQTPRYLIKTRGQQVTLSCSPISGHRSVSWYQQTPGQGLQFLFEYFSETQRNKGNFPGRFSGRQFSNSRSEMNVSTLELGDSALYLCASSIPGTGGTGELFFGEGSRLTVL.

CDR3 coding DNA: TGTGCCAGCGGGGCGGGGTTGAGCGGGGGGAACACCGGGGAGCTGTTTTTT. Translated: CASGAGLSGGNTGELFF. The chain joins TRBV2 to TRBJ2-2; 8 bases are a match to TRBD2. Trimming cost V 8 bases and J 1 base; bases outside gene matches: 12. The V gene's germline CDR1 is SNHLY and CDR2 FYNNEI. The CDR3 has 17 residues. Looking up the rest from reference TRBV2 and TRBJ2-2 gives the full variable domain: EPEVTQTPSHQVTQMGQEVILRCVPISNHLYFYWYRQILGQKVEFLVSFYNNEISEKSEIFDDQFSVERPDGSNFTLKIRSTKLEDSAMYFCASGAGLSGGNTGELFFGEGSRLTVL.

The CDR3, as DNA: TGTGCCAGCAGCTTAGCTCAGGGGGCGCCCAACTATGGCTACACCTTC. Its protein product is CASSLAQGAPNYGYTF. The chain joins TRBV7-8 to TRBJ1-2, with 8 bases fitting TRBD1. J lost 2 bases, V lost 0 bases, and 5 bases had no gene match. The V gene's germline CDR1 is SGHVS and CDR2 FQNEAQ. This CDR3 is built from 16 residues.

The chain joins TRBV7-2 to TRBJ2-1; D gene ambiguous. The CDR3 is 14 amino acids. The V gene lost 1 base and the J gene lost 5 bases, with 9 bases spanning the gap. CDR1 SGHTA and CDR2 FQGNSA come from the germline V gene. CDR3 in amino acids: CASSLDTTHNEQFF. Here the CDR3 DNA reads TGTGCCAGCAGCTTAGATACTACACACAATGAGCAGTTCTTC.